This entry features one T cell receptor beta chain sequence. V lost 2 bases and J 7 bases, leaving 18 bases between the germline ends. The CDR3 sequence is 16 residues long. CDR1 is SGHDT, CDR2 YYEEEE, per germline. The sample originates from a study of shared clonotypes between healthy human individuals. TCRdb's table, derived via immunoSEQ multiplex PCR, lists solely in-frame clones and lacks some. The sample lists roughly 2,500,000 clones, over 85% seen once, with roughly 0.36% in the top ten. This TCR was recovered from a man between 18 and 29 years old in good health. Some clones in this sample may be carry-over from other donors' samples. The specimen was naive CD4+ T cells from PBMCs. The sample's subset: CD45RA+ positively selected. The chain carries TRBV5-6 and TRBJ2-2, with a possible D match to TRBD2 (6 bases). The CDR3 region has the DNA TGTGCCAGCAGCTTCCGGTCCGGGACTGATCTCGGGGAGCTGTTTTTT. Residues: CASSFRSGTDLGELFF. Variable domain in full (rest from reference TRBV5-6 and TRBJ2-2): DAGVTQSPTHLIKTRGQQVTLRCSPKSGHDTVSWYQQALGQGPQFIFQYYEEEERQRGNFPDRFSGHQFPNYSSELNVNALLLGDSALYLCASSFRSGTDLGELFFGEGSRLTVL.